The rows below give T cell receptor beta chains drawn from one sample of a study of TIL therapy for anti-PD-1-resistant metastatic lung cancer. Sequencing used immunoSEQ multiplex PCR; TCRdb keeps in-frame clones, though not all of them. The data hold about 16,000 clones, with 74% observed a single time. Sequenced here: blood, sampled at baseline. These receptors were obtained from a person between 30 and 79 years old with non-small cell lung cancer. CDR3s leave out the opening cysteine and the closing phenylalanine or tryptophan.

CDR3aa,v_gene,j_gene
ASSQLGQGAREQY,TRBV18,TRBJ2-7
ASSDPRTAVTDTQY,TRBV9,TRBJ2-3
ASSLYRWAGEKLF,TRBV7-2,TRBJ1-4
ASSEDSSGANVLT,TRBV6-4,TRBJ2-6
ASSLDTVSVEQY,TRBV11-2,TRBJ2-7
ASSLEGQGHYEQY,TRBV11-3,-
ASSHRDSSSYEQY,TRBV4-1,TRBJ2-7
ASSIRGRQPQH,TRBV19,TRBJ1-5
ASRPNRDRGLSRYGYT,TRBV27,TRBJ1-2
ASSQEGSVPLH,TRBV4-3,TRBJ1-6
ASSEAGTGEYEQY,TRBV6-1,TRBJ2-7
ASSTGLAGAAHDTQY,TRBV7-3,TRBJ2-3
ASSLGQNTGELF,TRBV7-9,TRBJ2-2
ASRAGTVHTQY,TRBV5-6,TRBJ2-3
ASAPRGLETDTQY,TRBV7-3,TRBJ2-3
ASSPLSAGGNQPQH,TRBV18,TRBJ1-5
ATSRDPLGGTSYEQY,TRBV15,TRBJ2-7
ASSFAQGGRMSETQY,TRBV27,TRBJ2-5
ASSIDRGGTDTQY,TRBV28,TRBJ2-3
AWRSSYNSPLH,TRBV30,TRBJ1-6
SVGWVQPNTEAF,TRBV29-1,TRBJ1-1
ASSPRGLRAETQY,TRBV25-1,TRBJ2-5
ASSLFSRGPANYGYT,TRBV28,TRBJ1-2
ASSQGMYSYEQY,TRBV4-1,TRBJ2-7
ASSLGVYGNTEAF,TRBV5-1,TRBJ1-1
ASSRDSTSTDTQY,TRBV5-1,TRBJ2-3
AWSYTRGKTEAF,TRBV30,TRBJ1-1